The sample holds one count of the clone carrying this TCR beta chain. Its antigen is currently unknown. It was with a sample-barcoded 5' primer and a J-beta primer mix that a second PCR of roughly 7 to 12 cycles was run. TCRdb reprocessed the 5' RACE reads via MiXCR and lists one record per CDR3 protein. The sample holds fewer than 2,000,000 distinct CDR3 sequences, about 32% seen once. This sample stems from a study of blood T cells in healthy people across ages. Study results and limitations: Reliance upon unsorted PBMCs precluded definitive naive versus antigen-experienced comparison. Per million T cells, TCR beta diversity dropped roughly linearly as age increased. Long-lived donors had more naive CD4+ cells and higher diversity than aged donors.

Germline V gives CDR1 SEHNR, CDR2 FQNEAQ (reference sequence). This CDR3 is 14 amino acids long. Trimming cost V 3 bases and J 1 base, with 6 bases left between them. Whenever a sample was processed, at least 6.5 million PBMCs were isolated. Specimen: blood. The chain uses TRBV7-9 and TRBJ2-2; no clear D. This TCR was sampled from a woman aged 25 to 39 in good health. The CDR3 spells CASSFLRNTGELFF. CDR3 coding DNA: TGTGCCAGCAGCTTTCTCCGGAACACCGGGGAGCTGTTTTTT.